The 5 T cell receptor beta chains in this list originate from one sample, sequenced in a study of blood T cells in healthy people across ages. Then a second PCR, running about 6 to 12 cycles, was carried out with a sample-barcoded 5' primer and a J-beta primer mix. TCRdb ran MiXCR on the 5' RACE reads and lists one entry per CDR3 protein. This table has around 1,000,000 distinct CDR3 sequences, about 25% appearing once. In addition, the sample was reused for a study of T cells of mothers and their children.

The specimen was blood. These receptors came from a girl aged 2-10 years in good health.

The chain has TRBV20-1 and TRBJ2-5; D remains ambiguous. Germline-derived CDR1 and CDR2 are DFQATT and SNEGSKA (reference sequence). The CDR3 runs to 14 residues. Trimming removed 7 bases at V and 2 bases at J, with 17 bases between. CDR3 in amino acids: CSGSIDALQETQYF. The CDR3 nucleotides read TGCAGTGGGTCGATCGACGCGCTACAAGAGACCCAGTACTTC.

This clonotype was seen only a few times. V gene TRBV4-1 combines with J gene TRBJ2-3, with D maybe TRBD2 (6 bases). Trimming left V 4 bases short and J 2 bases short, with 10 bases between. The CDR3 is 14 residues long. Germline lookup yields CDR1 MGHRA and CDR2 YSYEKL. In DNA, the CDR3 is TGCGCCAGCAGCCCGGTAGCGGACACAGATACGCAGTATTTT. It specifies CASSPVADTDTQYF.

This clonotype turned up a few times. The chain combines TRBV13 with TRBJ2-3; 10 bases are a match to TRBD2. Losses at the gene ends were 5 bases for V and 6 bases for J; bases not matched to a gene: 11. This CDR3 spans 16 amino acids. CDR1 PRHDT and CDR2 FYEKMQ come from the germline V gene (reference sequence). CDR3 DNA: TGTGCCAGCAGCGGAGAAACTAGCGGGGTCGGGGATACGCAGTATTTT. Translated, it gives CASSGETSGVGDTQYF.

This clonotype occurred a few times. The chain recombines TRBV4-3 with TRBJ1-2; TRBD1 matches at 7 bases. After removal of 1 base from V and 10 bases from J, the junction contained 6 bases not matched to a gene. The CDR3 runs to 13 residues. In germline, CDR1 is LGHNA, CDR2 YSLEER. As DNA, the CDR3 is TGCGCCAGCAGCCAAGGGGGACAGCGAGTCTACACCTTC. Protein sequence: CASSQGGQRVYTF.

The rearrangement uses TRBV7-9 and TRBJ2-1; 7 bases fit TRBD2. V gave up 1 base and J gave up 0 bases; unmatched junction bases: 9. There are 18 residues in the CDR3. In germline, CDR1 is SEHNR, CDR2 FQNEAQ (reference sequence). DNA for the CDR3: TGTGCCAGCAGCTTAGTAGGGCGGGAGTCTTACTCCTACAATGAGCAGTTCTTC. Translation gives CASSLVGRESYSYNEQFF.